The rows below give T cell receptor beta chains drawn from one sample of a study of blood T cell repertoires in COVID-19. Repertoires were generated with immunoSEQ multiplex PCR, while TCRdb's copy carries only in-frame clones and drops some. This table has 200,000 to 300,000 clones, about 90% appearing once. Sequenced input: peripheral blood. Receptors were obtained from a man younger than 35 with active or convalescent COVID-19. Each CDR3 is given with its conserved first and last residue. A D gene is named only where the DNA matches it firmly. Size values are once, few and many counts, or a class for expanded clones, and some rows have none.

d_call clone_size cdr3_length j_call v_call cdr3_aa cdr3_nt
TRBD1 - 16 TRBJ1-5 TRBV28 CASSHHRGLGNQPQHF TGTGCCAGCAGTCACCACAGGGGATTAGGCAATCAGCCCCAGCATTTT
- - 15 TRBJ2-1 TRBV24-1 CANKCRDSYYNEQFF TGTGCCAACAAATGCCGGGACTCCTACTACAATGAGCAGTTCTTC
TRBD1 - 16 TRBJ1-2 TRBV19 CASSIIGQGAYYGYTF TGTGCCAGTAGTATAATTGGACAGGGGGCTTACTATGGCTACACCTTC
TRBD1 - 15 TRBJ1-5 TRBV28 CASSPYGTGVQPQHF TGTGCCAGCAGTCCGTATGGGACAGGGGTGCAGCCCCAGCATTTT
TRBD1 - 16 TRBJ2-1 TRBV7-3 CASSRLGDRSYNEQFF TGTGCCAGCAGTCGGCTCGGGGACAGGAGCTACAATGAGCAGTTCTTC
TRBD1 - 14 TRBJ2-7 TRBV7-2 CASGLQGVGYEQYF TGTGCCAGCGGTTTACAGGGGGTTGGCTACGAGCAGTACTTC
TRBD2 once 20 TRBJ2-1 TRBV27 CASSFQSGTSEGESYNEQFF TGTGCCAGCAGTTTTCAATCTGGGACTAGCGAGGGGGAATCCTACAATGAGCAGTTCTTC
TRBD1 once 20 TRBJ1-2 TRBV6-2/TRBV6-3 CASSYSTEGAPFSGNYGYTF TGTGCCAGCAGTTATTCAACGGAGGGGGCCCCATTCTCTGGTAACTATGGCTACACCTTC
- - 15 TRBJ2-1 TRBV10-3 CAISKQTDSYNEQFF TGTGCCATCAGTAAACAAACCGACTCCTACAATGAGCAGTTCTTC
- - 15 TRBJ1-1 TRBV2 CASRPPAGPNTEAFF TGTGCCAGCAGGCCACCGGCAGGCCCGAACACTGAAGCTTTCTTT
TRBD2 - 16 TRBJ2-2 TRBV28 CASSLYPGGSTGELFF TGTGCCAGCAGTTTATACCCGGGAGGGTCCACCGGGGAGCTGTTTTTT
TRBD1 - 14 TRBJ1-1 TRBV7-9 CASSLDRGLTEAFF TGTGCCAGCAGCCTGGACAGGGGGCTAACTGAAGCTTTCTTT
TRBD1 - 14 TRBJ1-6 TRBV6-6 CASTGQGRNSPLHF TGTGCCAGCACCGGACAGGGGCGGAATTCACCCCTCCACTTT
- - 17 TRBJ1-2 TRBV9 CASTVAGRREGMCCYTF TGTGCCAGCACCGTCGCCGGTAGACGGGAGGGGATGTGTTGCTACACCTTC
- once 13 TRBJ1-2 TRBV7-9 CASSFGGEFGYTF TGTGCCAGCAGCTTCGGGGGGGAGTTTGGCTACACCTTC
TRBD2 - 15 TRBJ2-1 TRBV28 CASSLAPGAGGEQFF TGTGCCAGCAGTTTAGCCCCGGGGGCGGGAGGTGAGCAGTTCTTC
TRBD1 once 15 TRBJ1-4 TRBV28 CASSFGETGVEKLFF TGTGCCAGCAGTTTTGGGGAGACAGGGGTCGAAAAACTGTTTTTT
- - 13 TRBJ2-7 TRBV24-1 CATRRQTGYEQYF TGTGCCACCAGAAGACAGACCGGCTACGAGCAGTACTTC
TRBD1 - 14 TRBJ1-1 TRBV5-1 CASSLGQGHTEAFF TGCGCCAGCAGCTTGGGACAGGGGCACACTGAAGCTTTCTTT
- - 15 TRBJ2-5 TRBV2 CASSDRGQLQETQYF TGTGCCAGCAGTGACCGAGGACAGCTGCAAGAGACCCAGTACTTC
TRBD2 - 17 TRBJ2-1 TRBV6-2/TRBV6-3 CASSPHGFSGIYNEQFF TGTGCCAGCAGCCCCCACGGGTTTAGCGGGATCTACAATGAGCAGTTCTTC
- - 16 TRBJ1-3 TRBV7-6 CASSLGQGNSGNTIYF TGTGCCAGCAGCTTAGGGCAGGGGAATTCTGGAAACACCATATATTTT
TRBD1 - 12 TRBJ1-2 TRBV19 CASSSGGYGYTF TGTGCCAGTAGTTCAGGGGGCTATGGCTACACCTTC
- few 13 TRBJ1-2 TRBV7-2 CASSLGRADGYTF TGTGCCAGCAGCTTAGGCAGGGCTGATGGCTACACCTTC
TRBD1 - 14 TRBJ1-2 TRBV2 CASREDRDWGGYTF TGTGCCAGCAGAGAAGACAGGGATTGGGGTGGCTACACCTTC
- once 16 TRBJ1-6 TRBV12-5 CASGDGDAGGFTALHF TGTGCTAGTGGGGACGGGGACGCCGGGGGATTCACAGCCCTCCACTTT
TRBD1 - 17 TRBJ1-5 TRBV19 CASSISRGTGTNQPQHF TGTGCCAGTAGTATTTCAAGGGGGACAGGGACCAATCAGCCCCAGCATTTT
TRBD1 - 15 TRBJ2-1 TRBV5-8 CASSPTGASFNEQFF TGTGCCAGCAGCCCGACAGGGGCGTCCTTCAATGAGCAGTTCTTC
- - 15 TRBJ2-6 TRBV19 CASSSSGPGANVLTF TGTGCCAGTAGTAGCTCTGGGCCGGGGGCCAACGTCCTGACTTTC